Presented here are 5 T cell receptor beta chains from one specimen sequenced in a study of a mutant IDH1 vaccine in newly diagnosed glioma (dated by TCRdb to the early 2020s). What the time point label conveys for this sample: week 11, during vaccination. Each vaccine dose, consisting of 300 ug of a 20-mer mutant IDH1 peptide in Montanide, was administered subcutaneously with topical imiquimod. These receptors are not linked to any known antigen. The receptor library was made with the immunoSEQ multiplex PCR assay. The clones in this table, taken by TCRdb from immuneACCESS, are in-frame only. Not every clone is retained; where verified, under half of the shortfall comes from an unresolved V gene, and the cause of the rest is unknown. In all, the sample holds under 150,000 clones, and about nine tenths of those were seen once. The ten largest make up more than 0.55% of the sample. Sequenced material: PBMCs, taken from a glioma patient whose treatment included an IDH1 peptide vaccine. The source of these receptors is a woman aged 50 to 60 with glioma.

This chain links TRBV7-3 with TRBJ2-5, with TRBD1 matching over 7 bases. This CDR3 has 15 residues. The V gene end was trimmed by 2 bases and the J gene end by 1 base; junction bases not matched to a gene: 4. Germline lookup yields CDR1 SGHTA and CDR2 FQGTGA. CDR3 protein: CASSLYRGSQETQYF. CDR3 nucleotides: TGTGCCAGCAGCTTATACAGGGGAAGCCAAGAGACCCAGTACTTC.

The J gene is TRBJ2-5, the V gene TRBV5-6; 8 bases are a match to TRBD2. The end of the DNA fits TRBJ2-7 better, so the J call may be wrong. This CDR3 is 15 amino acids long. Germline V gene data show CDR1 as SGHDT and CDR2 as YYEEEE. CDR3 sequence (DNA): TGTGCCAGCAGCCCTCTAGCGGGCAAGGGTTACGAGCAGTACTTC. Encoded protein: CASSPLAGKGYEQYF.

The chain has TRBV15 and TRBJ2-5; a possible D gene is TRBD2 (5 bases). Trimming stripped 5 bases from V and 7 bases from J, with 20 bases between. CDR1 LNHNV and CDR2 YYDKDF come from the germline V gene (reference sequence). The CDR3 spans 15 residues. CDR3 DNA sequence: TGTGCCACCAGCCTAGGCCCTGGACTCCCGCTGACCCAGTACTTC. It translates to CATSLGPGLPLTQYF.

This chain joins TRBV7-9 and TRBJ2-5; TRBD1 agrees at 10 bases. V lost 3 bases and J lost 2; bases outside the gene matches: 3. The CDR3 runs 15 residues. Germline V gene lookup returns CDR1 SEHNR and CDR2 FQNEAQ (reference sequence). The DNA of the CDR3 is TGTGCCAGCAGCTTCGCGGACAGGGGGCAAGAGACCCAGTACTTC. As protein: CASSFADRGQETQYF.

This clone occurred once. The J gene is TRBJ1-4, the V gene TRBV6-5, with a possible D match to TRBD1 (5 bases). Between the trimmed V and J ends, which lost 2 bases and 0 bases, there was a span of 10 bases. Germline CDR1 is MNHEY and CDR2 is SVGAGI. The CDR3 is 16 amino acids. CDR3 coding DNA: TGTGCCAGCAGTTACCAGGGCGGCTCAACTAATGAAAAACTGTTTTTT. Protein: CASSYQGGSTNEKLFF.